This entry lists 19 T cell receptor beta chains sequenced from one sample in a study of liver allograft versus peripheral blood T cells (dated by TCRdb to about 2020). In the study overall: The study compared T cell receptor repertoires found within transplanted livers against repertoires in the peripheral blood of liver transplant recipients.

The sequencer was an Illumina MiSeq. The public reads were quality trimmed at Q25 with fastp and then assembled into clones with MiXCR by TCRdb, keeping productive beta chains. For every CDR3 protein sequence, its rows merge into one entry that carries the most common genes and DNA. Here the sample has approximately 13,000 distinct CDR3 sequences; approximately 22% occur a single time. The ten largest make up less than 6% of the sample. These receptors all come from a human patient who had a liver transplant. Following a transplant, some T lymphocytes may have been derived from the graft donor.

This clonotype was seen a handful of times. The gene calls are TRBV6-1 and TRBJ2-7, with D perhaps assigned TRBD1 or TRBD2 (5 bases each). V lost 6 bases to trimming and J lost 9 bases, with 15 bases between them. Germline assignment: CDR1 MNHNS and CDR2 SASEGT. The CDR3 contains 12 residues. This chain's CDR3 is CASSDSSRGQYF. In DNA, the CDR3 is TGTGCCAGCAGCGACAGCTCCCGGGGGCAGTACTTC.

Sample share makes this clonotype medium-sized. The chain couples TRBV27 to TRBJ1-1; D is possibly TRBD1 (6 bases). The CDR3 is made up of 16 amino acids. The V end was cut by 4 bases, the J end by 1 base, with 16 bases between. CDR1 and CDR2 from the germline V gene are MNHEY and SMNVEV (reference sequence). The DNA for the CDR3 is TGTGCCAGCAGTTCATCCCGGACAGCAGGGAACACTGAAGCTTTCTTT. Its protein is CASSSSRTAGNTEAFF.

This clonotype occurred a few times. This chain connects TRBV20-1 to TRBJ1-1; TRBD1 matches 9 bases. J lost 5 bases, V lost 0 bases, and 7 bases had no gene match. This CDR3 is 15 amino acids long. CDR1 is DFQATT and CDR2 is SNEGSKA in the germline V gene (reference sequence). The CDR3 region is CSARDRTGAATEAFF. For the CDR3, the DNA is TGCAGTGCTAGAGATCGGACAGGGGCGGCGACTGAAGCTTTCTTT.

This clonotype was detected only a few times. The chain combines TRBV6-5 with TRBJ1-1; D might be TRBD1 (6 bases). V lost 2 bases and J lost 10, with 11 bases in between. CDR3 length equals 12 residues. Per germline, CDR1 MNHEY and CDR2 SVGAGI. CDR3 loop: CASSYGRGGAFF. The CDR3 coding sequence is TGTGCCAGCAGTTACGGGCGAGGGGGAGCTTTCTTT.

The rearrangement links TRBV20-1 to TRBJ2-1, with D uncertain. The CDR3 runs to 12 residues. In germline, CDR1 is DFQATT, CDR2 SNEGSKA (reference sequence). Deletions cut 3 bases from V and 6 bases from J, with 9 bases between. This CDR3 is CSASRPFNEQFF. DNA for the CDR3: TGCAGTGCTAGCCGGCCCTTCAATGAGCAGTTCTTC.

This clonotype was seen many times. This chain joins TRBV6-5 and TRBJ1-1; no firm D call. This CDR3 comprises 15 residues. The V end lost 0 bases, the J end lost 4 bases, and 12 bases lay between the germline ends. CDR1 is MNHEY and CDR2 is SVGAGI in the germline V gene. The CDR3 sequence is CASSYSGFVGTEAFF. As DNA, the CDR3 is TGTGCCAGCAGTTACTCGGGGTTCGTTGGCACTGAAGCTTTCTTT.

V and J are TRBV14 and TRBJ2-7, with D perhaps matching TRBD1 (5 bases). The CDR3 is 13 amino acids. The V gene lost 2 bases and the J gene lost 7 bases, with 12 bases spanning the gap. Per germline, CDR1 SGHDN and CDR2 FVKESK. CDR3 in amino acids: CASSQSGLREQYF. For the CDR3, the DNA is TGTGCCAGCAGCCAATCAGGGCTACGTGAGCAGTACTTC.

This clonotype was seen repeatedly, ten times or more. CDR3 loop: CSVTGTSGGLGQFF. As DNA, the CDR3 is TGCAGCGTTACCGGGACTAGCGGGGGTCTTGGGCAGTTCTTC. The V call is TRBV29-1, the J call TRBJ2-1; TRBD2 matches 14 bases. Germline-derived CDR1 and CDR2 are SQVTM and ANQGSEA. V lost 5 bases, J lost 12 bases, and 9 bases stayed unmatched. The CDR3 consists of 14 residues.

This clonotype is medium-sized within its sample. V usage is TRBV19 and J usage is TRBJ2-2; TRBD1 agrees at 9 bases. J lost 3 bases, V lost 9 bases, and 5 bases had no gene match. CDR3 length equals 14 residues. Per germline, CDR1 LNHDA and CDR2 SQIVND (reference sequence). CDR3: CASRRDRDTGELFF. CDR3 coding DNA: TGTGCCAGCCGCCGGGACAGGGACACCGGGGAGCTGTTTTTT.

This clonotype was seen a handful of times. The chain couples TRBV12-3 or TRBV12-4 to TRBJ1-5; D is possibly TRBD1 (5 bases). V lost 4 bases and J 2 bases, leaving 9 bases between the germline ends. The CDR3 length is 14 residues. CDR3 nucleotide sequence: TGTGCCAGCAGTTCCCGGGACGGCAATCAGCCCCAGCATTTT. Protein sequence: CASSSRDGNQPQHF.

In its sample, this clonotype was seen many times. The gene calls are TRBV27 and TRBJ1-6, with D unclear. V was cut by 4 bases and J by 0 bases, with 19 bases left in between. This CDR3 spans 19 amino acids. The V gene's germline CDR1 is MNHEY and CDR2 SMNVEV (reference sequence). CDR3 nucleotide sequence: TGTGCCAGCAGTTGCCCCCCCACCGGGGTAAGCTCCTATAATTCACCCCTCCACTTT. Translated, it gives CASSCPPTGVSSYNSPLHF.

This clonotype is medium-sized. The genes are TRBV15 and TRBJ1-4; 7 positions match TRBD1. Germline CDR1 LNHNV, CDR2 YYDKDF (reference sequence). V lost 4 bases and J lost 7; bases outside the gene matches: 9. The CDR3 is made up of 15 amino acids. The DNA for the CDR3 is TGTGCCACCAGCACGCGACAGGGTTCGGTTGAAAAACTGTTTTTT. Amino acid sequence: CATSTRQGSVEKLFF.

Only a few counts were recorded for this clonotype. The CDR3 DNA reads as TGTGCCAGCAGTTCTTGGACTAGCGGGGTACTCTTAGAGCAGTTCTTC. Amino acids: CASSSWTSGVLLEQFF. The chain uses TRBV6-5 and TRBJ2-1, with 12 positions matching TRBD2. The CDR3 consists of 16 residues. The ends lost 4 bases at V and 10 bases at J; junction bases unmatched: 11. The germline V gene encodes CDR1 MNHEY and CDR2 SVGAGI.

This clonotype was counted only a few times. The genes are TRBV27 and TRBJ1-6; no definite D call. Germline V gives CDR1 MNHEY, CDR2 SMNVEV (reference sequence). Trimming pared 7 bases from V and 1 base from J, leaving 5 bases between. This CDR3 has 13 residues. This CDR3 is CASKDSYNSPLHF. In nucleotides, the CDR3 is TGTGCCAGCAAGGATTCCTATAATTCACCCCTCCACTTT.

This clonotype is labeled as medium-sized. As DNA, the CDR3 is TGTGCCAGCAGAGCAAATGGTGAAAAACTGTTTTTT. This translates into CASRANGEKLFF. This chain links TRBV6-2 or TRBV6-3 with TRBJ1-4; no firm D call. From germline, CDR1 is MNHEY and CDR2 SVGEGT. V lost 6 bases and J 7 bases, leaving 9 bases between the germline ends. The CDR3 spans 12 residues.

A note on this clonotype: This may be a read error: a much more frequent sequence differs by one nucleotide. The gene calls are TRBV5-6 and TRBJ1-1; 7 bases line up with TRBD1. The CDR3 runs to 15 residues. Germline CDR1 reads SGHDT; CDR2 reads YYEEEE. CDR3 sequence: CVSSPGGQLNTEAFF. The CDR3 bases are TGTGTCAGCAGCCCGGGGGGACAGCTGAACACTGAAGCTTTCTTT.

V gene TRBV7-2 combines with J gene TRBJ1-1; a weak D match, TRBD1 (6 bases). CDR3 length: 14 amino acids. V was trimmed by 3 bases and J by 4 bases, leaving 12 bases between them. CDR1 is SGHTA and CDR2 is FQGNSA in the germline V gene. CDR3: CASSFQGLGTEAFF. CDR3 DNA sequence: TGTGCCAGCAGCTTCCAGGGGTTGGGCACTGAAGCTTTCTTT.

The gene calls are TRBV7-9 and TRBJ1-2; D is undetermined. The CDR3 contains 13 residues. Germline CDR1 SEHNR, CDR2 FQNEAQ (reference sequence). Trimming removed 4 bases at V and 8 bases at J, with 14 bases between. CDR3 loop: CASSWRSPTGYTF. The CDR3 DNA follows: TGTGCCAGCAGCTGGCGGAGTCCAACGGGCTACACCTTC.

This clonotype was recorded at least ten times. The genes are TRBV19 and TRBJ2-4, with a weak D call TRBD1 (6 bases). CDR1 and CDR2 (germline): LNHDA, SQIVND (reference sequence). V lost 6 bases to trimming and J lost 0 bases, with 9 bases between them. The CDR3 totals 14 residues. The chain's CDR3 is CASRDSIAKNIQYF. Here the CDR3 DNA reads TGTGCCAGTAGGGACAGTATAGCCAAAAACATTCAGTACTTC.